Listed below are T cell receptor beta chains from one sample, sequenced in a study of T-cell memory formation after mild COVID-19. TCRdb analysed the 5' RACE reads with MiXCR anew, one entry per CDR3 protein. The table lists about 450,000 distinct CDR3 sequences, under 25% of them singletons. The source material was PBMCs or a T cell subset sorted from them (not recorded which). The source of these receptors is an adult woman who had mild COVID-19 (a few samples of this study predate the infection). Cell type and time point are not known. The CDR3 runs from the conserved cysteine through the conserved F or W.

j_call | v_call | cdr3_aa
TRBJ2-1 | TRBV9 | CASSVAGSSGSHEQFF
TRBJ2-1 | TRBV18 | CASSPPRTSGTYNEQFF
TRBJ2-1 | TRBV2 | CASSEANRGPYNEQFF
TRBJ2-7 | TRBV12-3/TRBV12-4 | CASSPTPGTGNYEQYF
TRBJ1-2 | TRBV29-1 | CSAPRQKDYGYTF
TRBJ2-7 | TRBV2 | CASSPIGRQGYEQYF
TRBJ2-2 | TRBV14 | CASSQDQGANTGELFF
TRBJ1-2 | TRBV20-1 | CSARDHLEGLRLAGYTF
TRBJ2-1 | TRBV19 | CATSGRDNEQFF
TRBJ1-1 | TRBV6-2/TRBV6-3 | CASRKTAQASEAFF
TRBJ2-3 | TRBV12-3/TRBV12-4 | CASSLSGGRTDTQYF